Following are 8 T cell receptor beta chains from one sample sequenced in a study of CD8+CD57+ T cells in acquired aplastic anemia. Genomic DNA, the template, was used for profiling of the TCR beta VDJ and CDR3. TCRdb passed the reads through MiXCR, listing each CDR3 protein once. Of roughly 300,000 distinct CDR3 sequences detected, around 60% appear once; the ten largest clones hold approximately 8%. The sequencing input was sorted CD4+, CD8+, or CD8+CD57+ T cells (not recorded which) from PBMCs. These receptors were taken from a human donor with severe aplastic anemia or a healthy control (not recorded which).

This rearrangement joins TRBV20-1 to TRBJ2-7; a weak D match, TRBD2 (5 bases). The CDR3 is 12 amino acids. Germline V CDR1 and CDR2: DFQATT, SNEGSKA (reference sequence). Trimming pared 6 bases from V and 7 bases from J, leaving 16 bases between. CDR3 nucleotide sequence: TGCAGTGCCACCGTGCGGGTCGGGGAGCAGTACTTC. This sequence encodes CSATVRVGEQYF.

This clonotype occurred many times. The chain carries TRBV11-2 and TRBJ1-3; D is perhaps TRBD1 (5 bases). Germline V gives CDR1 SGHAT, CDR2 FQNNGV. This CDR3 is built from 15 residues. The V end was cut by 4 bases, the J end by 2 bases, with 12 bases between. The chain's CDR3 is CASSSLGGAGNTIYF. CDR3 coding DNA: TGTGCCAGCAGCTCGTTGGGGGGTGCTGGAAACACCATATATTTT.

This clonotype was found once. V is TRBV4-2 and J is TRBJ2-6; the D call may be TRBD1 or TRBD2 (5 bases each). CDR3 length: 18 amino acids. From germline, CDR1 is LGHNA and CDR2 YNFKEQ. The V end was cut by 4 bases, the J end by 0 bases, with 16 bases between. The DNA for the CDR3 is TGTGCCAGCAGCCCCAGTGGGGACGAGGGCTCTGGGGCCAACGTCCTGACTTTC. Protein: CASSPSGDEGSGANVLTF.

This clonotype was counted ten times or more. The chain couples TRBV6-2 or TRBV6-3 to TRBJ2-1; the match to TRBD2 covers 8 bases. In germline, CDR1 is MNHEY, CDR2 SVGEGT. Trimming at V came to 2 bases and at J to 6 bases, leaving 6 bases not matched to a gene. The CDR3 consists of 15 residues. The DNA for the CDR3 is TGTGCCAGCAGTTACGGGACTAGTATACCCAATGAGCAGTTCTTC. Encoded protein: CASSYGTSIPNEQFF.

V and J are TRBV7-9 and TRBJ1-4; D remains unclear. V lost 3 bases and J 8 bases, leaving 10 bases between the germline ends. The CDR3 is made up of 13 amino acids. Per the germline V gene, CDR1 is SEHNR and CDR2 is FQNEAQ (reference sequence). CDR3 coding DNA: TGTGCCAGCAGCTTCTACTTGGGGGAAAAACTGTTTTTT. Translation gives CASSFYLGEKLFF.

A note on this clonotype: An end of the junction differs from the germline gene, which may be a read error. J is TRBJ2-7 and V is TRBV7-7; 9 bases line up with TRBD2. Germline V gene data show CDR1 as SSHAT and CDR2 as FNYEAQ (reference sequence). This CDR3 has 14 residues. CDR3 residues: CASSLGGGAYKQYF. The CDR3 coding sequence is TGTGCTAGCAGCTTGGGCGGGGGGGCCTACAAGCAGTACTTC. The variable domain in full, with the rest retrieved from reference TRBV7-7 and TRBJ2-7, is GAGVSQSPRYKVTKRGQDVTLRCDPISSHATLYWYQQALGQGPEFLTYFNYEAQPDKSGLPSDRFSAERPEGSISTLTIQRTEQRDSAMYRCASSLGGGAYKQYFGPGTRLTVT.

The CDR3 DNA follows: TGCAGTGCTAGAGATCGTCAGGACCACGAGCAGTACTTC. It yields the protein CSARDRQDHEQYF. The chain has TRBV20-1 and TRBJ2-7, with D unclear. The germline gives CDR1 DFQATT, CDR2 SNEGSKA (reference sequence). The CDR3 contains 13 residues. V lost 0 bases and J 5 bases, leaving 11 bases between the germline ends.

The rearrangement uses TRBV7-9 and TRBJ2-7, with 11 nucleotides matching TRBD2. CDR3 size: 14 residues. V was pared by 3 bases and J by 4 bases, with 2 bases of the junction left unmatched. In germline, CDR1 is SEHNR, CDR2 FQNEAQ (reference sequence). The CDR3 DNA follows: TGTGCCAGCAGCTTGGGACTAGCGGAGTACGAGCAGTACTTC. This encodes CASSLGLAEYEQYF.